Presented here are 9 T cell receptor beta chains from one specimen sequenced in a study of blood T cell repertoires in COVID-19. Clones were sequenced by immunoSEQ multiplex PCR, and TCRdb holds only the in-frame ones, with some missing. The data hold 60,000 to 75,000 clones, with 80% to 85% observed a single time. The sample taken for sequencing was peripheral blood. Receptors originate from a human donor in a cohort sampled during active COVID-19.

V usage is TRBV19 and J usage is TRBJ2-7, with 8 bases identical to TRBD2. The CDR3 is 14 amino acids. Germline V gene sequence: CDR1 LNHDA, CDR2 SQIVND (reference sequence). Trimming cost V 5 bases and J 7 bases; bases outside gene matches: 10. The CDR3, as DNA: TGTGCCAGTAGTCCACTAGCGGCACCCGGTGAGCAGTACTTC. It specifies CASSPLAAPGEQYF.

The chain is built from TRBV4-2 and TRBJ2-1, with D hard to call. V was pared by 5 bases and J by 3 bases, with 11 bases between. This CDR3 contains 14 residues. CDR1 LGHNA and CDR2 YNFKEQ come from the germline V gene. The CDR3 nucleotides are TGTGCCAGCAGCAACTATGATGACTACAATGAGCAGTTCTTC. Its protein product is CASSNYDDYNEQFF.

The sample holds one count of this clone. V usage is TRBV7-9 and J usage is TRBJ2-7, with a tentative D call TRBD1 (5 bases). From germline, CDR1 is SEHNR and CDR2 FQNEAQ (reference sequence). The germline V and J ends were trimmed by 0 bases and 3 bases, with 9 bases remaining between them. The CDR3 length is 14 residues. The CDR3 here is CASSLAAGIYEQYF. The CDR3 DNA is TGTGCCAGCAGCTTAGCCGCAGGGATCTACGAGCAGTACTTC. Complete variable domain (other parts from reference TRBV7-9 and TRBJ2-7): DTGVSQNPRHKITKRGQNVTFRCDPISEHNRLYWYRQTLGQGPEFLTYFQNEAQLEKSRLLSDRFSAERPKGSFSTLEIQRTEQGDSAMYLCASSLAAGIYEQYFGPGTRLTVT.

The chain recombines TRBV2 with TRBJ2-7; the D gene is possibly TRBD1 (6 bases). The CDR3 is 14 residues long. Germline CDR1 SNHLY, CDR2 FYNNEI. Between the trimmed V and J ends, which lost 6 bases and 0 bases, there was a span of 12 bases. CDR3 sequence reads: CASSFRGVSYEQYF. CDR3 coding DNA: TGTGCCAGCAGCTTCAGGGGAGTCTCCTACGAGCAGTACTTC.

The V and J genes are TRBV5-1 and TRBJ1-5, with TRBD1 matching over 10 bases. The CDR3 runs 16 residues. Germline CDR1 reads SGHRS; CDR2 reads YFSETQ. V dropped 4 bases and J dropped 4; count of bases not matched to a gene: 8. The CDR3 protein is CASSDNPGQGNQPQHF. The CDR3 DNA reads TGCGCCAGCAGCGACAATCCGGGACAGGGGAATCAGCCCCAGCATTTT.

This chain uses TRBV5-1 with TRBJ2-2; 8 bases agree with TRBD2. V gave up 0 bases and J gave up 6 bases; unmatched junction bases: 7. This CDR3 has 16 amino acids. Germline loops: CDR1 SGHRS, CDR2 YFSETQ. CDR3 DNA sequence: TGCGCCAGCAGCTTGGTCGGGGGGGCCGGTCCCGGGGAGCTGTTTTTT. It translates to CASSLVGGAGPGELFF.

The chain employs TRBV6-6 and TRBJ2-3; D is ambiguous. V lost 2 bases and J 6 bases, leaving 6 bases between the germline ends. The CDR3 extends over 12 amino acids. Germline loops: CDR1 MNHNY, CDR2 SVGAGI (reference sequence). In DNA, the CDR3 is TGTGCCAGCAGTTACGCGTTCGATACGCAGTATTTT. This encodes CASSYAFDTQYF.

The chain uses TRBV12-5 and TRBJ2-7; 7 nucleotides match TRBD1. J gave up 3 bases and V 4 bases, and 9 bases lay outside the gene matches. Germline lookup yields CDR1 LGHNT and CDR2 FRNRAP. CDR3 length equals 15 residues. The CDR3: CASGSGTATNYEQYF. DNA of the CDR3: TGTGCTAGTGGTTCCGGGACAGCTACAAACTACGAGCAGTACTTC.

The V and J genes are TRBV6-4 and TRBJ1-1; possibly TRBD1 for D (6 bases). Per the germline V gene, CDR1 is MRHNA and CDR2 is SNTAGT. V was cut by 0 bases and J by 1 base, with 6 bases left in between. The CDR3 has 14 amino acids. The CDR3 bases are TGTGCCAGCAGTGACTCGGACAGGAACACTGAAGCTTTCTTT. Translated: CASSDSDRNTEAFF.